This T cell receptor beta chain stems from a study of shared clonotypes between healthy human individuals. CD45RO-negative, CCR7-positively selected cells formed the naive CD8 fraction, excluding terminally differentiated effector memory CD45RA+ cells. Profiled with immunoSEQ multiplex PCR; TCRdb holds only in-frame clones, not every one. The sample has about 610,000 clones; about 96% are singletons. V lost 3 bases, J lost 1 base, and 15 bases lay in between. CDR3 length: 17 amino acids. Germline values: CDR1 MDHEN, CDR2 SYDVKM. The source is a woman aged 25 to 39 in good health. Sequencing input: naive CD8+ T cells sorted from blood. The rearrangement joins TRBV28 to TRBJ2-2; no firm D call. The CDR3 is CASSFAPRLRNTGELFF. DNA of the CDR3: TGTGCCAGCAGTTTTGCCCCCCGGTTACGGAACACCGGGGAGCTGTTTTTT. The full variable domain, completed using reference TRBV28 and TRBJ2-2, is DVKVTQSSRYLVKRTGEKVFLECVQDMDHENMFWYRQDPGLGLRLIYFSYDVKMKEKGDIPEGYSVSREKKERFSLILESASTNQTSMYLCASSFAPRLRNTGELFFGEGSRLTVL.